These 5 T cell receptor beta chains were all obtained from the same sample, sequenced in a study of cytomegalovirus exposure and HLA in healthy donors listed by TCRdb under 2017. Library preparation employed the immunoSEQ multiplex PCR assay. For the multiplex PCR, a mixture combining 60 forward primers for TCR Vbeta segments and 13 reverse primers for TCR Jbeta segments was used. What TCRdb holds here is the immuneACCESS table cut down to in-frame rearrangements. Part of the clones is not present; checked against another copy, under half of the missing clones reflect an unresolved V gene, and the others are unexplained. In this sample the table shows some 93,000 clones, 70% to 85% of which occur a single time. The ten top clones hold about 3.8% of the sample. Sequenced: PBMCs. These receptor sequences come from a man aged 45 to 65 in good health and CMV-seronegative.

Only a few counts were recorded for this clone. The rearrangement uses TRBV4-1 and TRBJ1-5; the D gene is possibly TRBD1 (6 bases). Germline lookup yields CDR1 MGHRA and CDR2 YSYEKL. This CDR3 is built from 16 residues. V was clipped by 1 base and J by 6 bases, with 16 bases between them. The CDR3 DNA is TGCGCCAGCAGCCAAGTCGCCAGGGGCATTCGTCAGCCCCAGCATTTT. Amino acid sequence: CASSQVARGIRQPQHF.

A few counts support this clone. CDR3 sequence (DNA): TGTGCCAGCAGTTTATCCGGGGGGATCTACGAGCAGTACTTC. Protein product: CASSLSGGIYEQYF. This chain joins TRBV28 and TRBJ2-7; 7 bases fit TRBD2. CDR3 length: 14 amino acids. Germline V lookup: CDR1 MDHEN, CDR2 SYDVKM. J lost 3 bases, V lost 1 base, and 3 bases had no gene match.

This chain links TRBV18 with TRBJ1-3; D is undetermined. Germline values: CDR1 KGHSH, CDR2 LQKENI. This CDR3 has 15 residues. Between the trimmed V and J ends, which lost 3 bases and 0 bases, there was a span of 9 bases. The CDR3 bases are TGTGCCAGCTCACCCAGAGGTTCCTCTGGAAACACCATATATTTT. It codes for CASSPRGSSGNTIYF.

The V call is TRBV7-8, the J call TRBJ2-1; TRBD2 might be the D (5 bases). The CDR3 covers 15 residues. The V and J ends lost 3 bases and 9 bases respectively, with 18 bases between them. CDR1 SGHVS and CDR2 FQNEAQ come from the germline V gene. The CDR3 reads CASSFSAIPGGEQFF. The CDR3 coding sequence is TGTGCCAGCAGCTTTTCCGCCATCCCCGGAGGTGAGCAGTTCTTC.

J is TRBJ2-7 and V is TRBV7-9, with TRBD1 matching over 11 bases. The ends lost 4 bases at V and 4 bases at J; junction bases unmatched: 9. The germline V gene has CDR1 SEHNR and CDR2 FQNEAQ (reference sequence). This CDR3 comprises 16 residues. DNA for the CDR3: TGTGCCAGCAGCTCCACCGGGACAGGGGGGGTATACGAGCAGTACTTC. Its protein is CASSSTGTGGVYEQYF.